The 2 T cell receptor beta chains presented below share a single source sample, sequenced in a study of identical twins. TCRdb fed the 5' RACE reads into MiXCR, producing one record per CDR3 protein. The sample lists 400,000 to 550,000 distinct CDR3 sequences, approximately 24% occurring once. This same sample was also taken into another study, of T cells expressing NK-cell markers.

Source material: CD4+ T cells sorted from blood. These receptors were obtained from a woman aged 18-35 years in good health.

This clonotype was observed a handful of times. The gene calls are TRBV29-1 and TRBJ2-2; D might be TRBD2 (5 bases). Germline V gene data show CDR1 as SQVTM and CDR2 as ANQGSEA. CDR3 length equals 13 residues. Trimming stripped 1 base from V and 5 bases from J, with 8 bases between. This CDR3 is CSVEGGRTGELFF. In DNA, the CDR3 is TGCAGCGTTGAAGGTGGGAGAACCGGGGAGCTGTTTTTT.

This clonotype was seen only a few times. The V and J genes are TRBV5-1 and TRBJ1-1; 7 bases are a match to TRBD1. After removal of 4 bases from V and 0 bases from J, the junction contained 6 bases not matched to a gene. Germline V gene lookup returns CDR1 SGHRS and CDR2 YFSETQ. The CDR3 runs 15 residues. In DNA form, the CDR3 reads TGCGCCAGCAGCGCGGGACAGCCAATGAACACTGAAGCTTTCTTT. Translating it yields CASSAGQPMNTEAFF.